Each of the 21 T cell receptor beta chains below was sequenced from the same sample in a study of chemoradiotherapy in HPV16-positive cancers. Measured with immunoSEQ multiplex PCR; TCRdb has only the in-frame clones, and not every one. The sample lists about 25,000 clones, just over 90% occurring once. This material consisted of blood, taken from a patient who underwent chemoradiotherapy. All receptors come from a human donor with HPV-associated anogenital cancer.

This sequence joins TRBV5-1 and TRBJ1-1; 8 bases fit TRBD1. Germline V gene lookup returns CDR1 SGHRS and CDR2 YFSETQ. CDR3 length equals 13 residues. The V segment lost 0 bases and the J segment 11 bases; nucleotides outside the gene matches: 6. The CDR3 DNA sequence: TGCGCCAGCAGCTTGGAGGACAGGGCGTCGGCTTTCTTT. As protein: CASSLEDRASAFF.

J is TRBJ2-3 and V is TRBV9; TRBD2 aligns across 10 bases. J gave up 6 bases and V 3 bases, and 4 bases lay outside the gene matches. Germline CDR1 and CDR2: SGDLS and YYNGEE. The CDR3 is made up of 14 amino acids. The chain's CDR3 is CASSAAGGFDTQYF. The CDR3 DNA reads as TGTGCCAGCAGCGCAGCGGGGGGGTTTGATACGCAGTATTTT.

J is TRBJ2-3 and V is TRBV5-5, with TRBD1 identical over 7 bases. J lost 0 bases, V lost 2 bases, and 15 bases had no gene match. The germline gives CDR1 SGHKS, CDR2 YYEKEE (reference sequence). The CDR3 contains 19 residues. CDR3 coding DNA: TGTGCCAGCAGCTTAGGCCGGGACAGAAAGTCCCCTAGCACAGATACGCAGTATTTT. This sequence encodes CASSLGRDRKSPSTDTQYF.

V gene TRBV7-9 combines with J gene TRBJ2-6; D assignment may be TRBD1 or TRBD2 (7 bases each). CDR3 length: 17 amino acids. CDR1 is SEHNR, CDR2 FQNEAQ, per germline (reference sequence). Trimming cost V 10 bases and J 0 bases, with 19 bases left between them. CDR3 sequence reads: CAIRGEGQYSGANVLTF. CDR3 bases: TGTGCCATCAGAGGGGAGGGACAGTACTCTGGGGCCAACGTCCTGACTTTC.

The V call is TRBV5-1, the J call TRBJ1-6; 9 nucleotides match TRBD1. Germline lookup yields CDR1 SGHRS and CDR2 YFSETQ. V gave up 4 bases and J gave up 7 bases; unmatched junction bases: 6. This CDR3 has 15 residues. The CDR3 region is CASSIWTGVNSPLHF. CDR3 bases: TGCGCCAGCAGCATCTGGACAGGGGTAAATTCACCCCTCCACTTT.

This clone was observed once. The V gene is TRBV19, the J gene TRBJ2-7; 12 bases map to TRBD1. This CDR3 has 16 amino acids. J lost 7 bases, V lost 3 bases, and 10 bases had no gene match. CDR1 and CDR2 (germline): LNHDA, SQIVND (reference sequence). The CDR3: CASSISGTGGRREQYF. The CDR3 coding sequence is TGTGCCAGTAGTATCTCCGGGACAGGGGGCCGAAGGGAGCAGTACTTC.

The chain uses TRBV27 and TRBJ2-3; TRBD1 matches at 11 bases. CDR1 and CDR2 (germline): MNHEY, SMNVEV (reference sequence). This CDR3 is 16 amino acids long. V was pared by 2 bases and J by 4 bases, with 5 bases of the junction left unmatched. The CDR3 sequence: CASSLPGQGVADTQYF. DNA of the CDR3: TGTGCCAGCAGTTTACCGGGACAGGGGGTGGCAGATACGCAGTATTTT.

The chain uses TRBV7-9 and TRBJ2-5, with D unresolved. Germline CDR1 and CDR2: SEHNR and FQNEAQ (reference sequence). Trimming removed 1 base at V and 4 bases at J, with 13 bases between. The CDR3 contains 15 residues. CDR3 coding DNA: TGTGCCAGCAGCTTAGGAGCGCTGGATCGAGAGACCCAGTACTTC. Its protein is CASSLGALDRETQYF.

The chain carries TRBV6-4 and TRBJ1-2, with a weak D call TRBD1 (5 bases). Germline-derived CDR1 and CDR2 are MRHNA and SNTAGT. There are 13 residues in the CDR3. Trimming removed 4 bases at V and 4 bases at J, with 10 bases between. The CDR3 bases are TGTGCCAGCAGTGGGGGGGTCGGCTATGGCTACACCTTC. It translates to CASSGGVGYGYTF.

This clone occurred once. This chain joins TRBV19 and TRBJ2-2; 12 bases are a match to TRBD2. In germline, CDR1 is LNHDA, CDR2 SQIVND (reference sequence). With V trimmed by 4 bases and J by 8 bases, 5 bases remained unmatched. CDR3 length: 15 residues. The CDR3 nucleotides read TGTGCCAGTAGTACCCCCGGGACTAGCGGGGGGGAGCTGTTTTTT. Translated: CASSTPGTSGGELFF.

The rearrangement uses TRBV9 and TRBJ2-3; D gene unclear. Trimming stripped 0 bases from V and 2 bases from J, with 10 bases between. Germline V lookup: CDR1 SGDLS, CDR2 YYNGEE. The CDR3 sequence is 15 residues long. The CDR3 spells CASSVVGFVTDTQYF. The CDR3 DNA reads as TGTGCCAGCAGCGTAGTGGGTTTTGTCACAGATACGCAGTATTTT. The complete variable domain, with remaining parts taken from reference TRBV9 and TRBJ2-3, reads DSGVTQTPKHLITATGQRVTLRCSPRSGDLSVYWYQQSLDQGLQFLIQYYNGEERAKGNILERFSAQQFPDLHSELNLSSLELGDSALYFCASSVVGFVTDTQYFGPGTRLTVL.

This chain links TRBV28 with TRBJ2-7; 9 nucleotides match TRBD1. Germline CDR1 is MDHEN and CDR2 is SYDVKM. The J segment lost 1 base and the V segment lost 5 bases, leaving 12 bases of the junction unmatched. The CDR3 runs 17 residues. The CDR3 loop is CASSKSHGTGLSYEQYF. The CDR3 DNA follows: TGTGCCAGCAGTAAAAGCCACGGGACAGGGCTTTCCTACGAGCAGTACTTC.

The DNA for the CDR3 is TGTGCCAGCTCACCGGACCCGGGGGGGGGTCAGCCCCAGCATTTT. Encoded protein: CASSPDPGGGQPQHF. The chain combines TRBV18 with TRBJ1-5; a weak D match, TRBD1 (5 bases). This CDR3 spans 15 amino acids. V was cut by 3 bases and J by 6 bases, with 15 bases left in between. The germline V gene has CDR1 KGHSH and CDR2 LQKENI.

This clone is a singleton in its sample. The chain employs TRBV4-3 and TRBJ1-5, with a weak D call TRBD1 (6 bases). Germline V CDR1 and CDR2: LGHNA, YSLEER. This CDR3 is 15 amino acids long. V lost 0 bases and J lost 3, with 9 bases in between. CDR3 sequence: CASSQDTGFNQPQHF. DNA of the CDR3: TGCGCCAGCAGCCAAGACACAGGGTTCAATCAGCCCCAGCATTTT.

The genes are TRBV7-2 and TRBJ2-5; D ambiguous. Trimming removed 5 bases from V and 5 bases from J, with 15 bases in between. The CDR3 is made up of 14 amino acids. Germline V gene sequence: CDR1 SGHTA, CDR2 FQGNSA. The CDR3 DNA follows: TGTGCCAGCAGCCGCACAGTCGGGTTGGAGACCCAGTACTTC. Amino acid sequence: CASSRTVGLETQYF.

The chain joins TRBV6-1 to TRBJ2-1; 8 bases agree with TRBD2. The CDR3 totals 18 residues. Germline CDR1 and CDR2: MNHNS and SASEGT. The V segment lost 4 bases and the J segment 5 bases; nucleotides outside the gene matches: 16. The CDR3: CASSGVLFAGGRHNEQFF. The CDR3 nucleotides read TGTGCCAGCAGTGGGGTCCTATTTGCGGGGGGCAGGCACAATGAGCAGTTCTTC.

The CDR3 loop is CASSLSGRGTGYTF. The CDR3 nucleotides are TGTGCCAGCAGTCTCTCCGGCAGGGGTACTGGCTACACCTTC. V and J are TRBV28 and TRBJ1-2; perhaps TRBD1 as D (6 bases). The CDR3 has 14 residues. Germline V gene data show CDR1 as MDHEN and CDR2 as SYDVKM. With 5 bases removed from V and 7 bases from J, the gap between germline ends came to 17 bases.

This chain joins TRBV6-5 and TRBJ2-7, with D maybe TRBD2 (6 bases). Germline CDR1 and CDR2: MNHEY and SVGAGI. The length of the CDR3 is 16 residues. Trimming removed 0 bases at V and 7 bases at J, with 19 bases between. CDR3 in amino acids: CASSYSMAGTPWEQYF. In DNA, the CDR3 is TGTGCCAGCAGTTACTCCATGGCAGGGACTCCTTGGGAGCAGTACTTC.

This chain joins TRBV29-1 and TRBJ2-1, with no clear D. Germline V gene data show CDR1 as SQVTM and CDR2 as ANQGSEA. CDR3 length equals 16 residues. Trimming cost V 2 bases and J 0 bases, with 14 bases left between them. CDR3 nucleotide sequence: TGCAGCGTTGAACCGGACGTGCCCAGCTCCTACAATGAGCAGTTCTTC. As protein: CSVEPDVPSSYNEQFF.

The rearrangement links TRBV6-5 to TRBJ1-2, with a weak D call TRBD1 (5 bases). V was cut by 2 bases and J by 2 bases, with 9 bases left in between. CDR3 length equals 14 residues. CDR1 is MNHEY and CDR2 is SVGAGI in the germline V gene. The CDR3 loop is CASSYGQGNYGYTF. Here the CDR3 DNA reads TGTGCCAGCAGTTACGGCCAGGGCAACTATGGCTACACCTTC.

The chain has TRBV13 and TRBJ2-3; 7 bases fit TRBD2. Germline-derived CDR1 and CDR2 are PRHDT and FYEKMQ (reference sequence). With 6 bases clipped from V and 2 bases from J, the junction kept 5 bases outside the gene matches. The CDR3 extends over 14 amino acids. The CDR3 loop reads CASSPAGLTDTQYF. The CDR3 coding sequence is TGTGCCAGCAGTCCAGCGGGACTCACAGATACGCAGTATTTT.